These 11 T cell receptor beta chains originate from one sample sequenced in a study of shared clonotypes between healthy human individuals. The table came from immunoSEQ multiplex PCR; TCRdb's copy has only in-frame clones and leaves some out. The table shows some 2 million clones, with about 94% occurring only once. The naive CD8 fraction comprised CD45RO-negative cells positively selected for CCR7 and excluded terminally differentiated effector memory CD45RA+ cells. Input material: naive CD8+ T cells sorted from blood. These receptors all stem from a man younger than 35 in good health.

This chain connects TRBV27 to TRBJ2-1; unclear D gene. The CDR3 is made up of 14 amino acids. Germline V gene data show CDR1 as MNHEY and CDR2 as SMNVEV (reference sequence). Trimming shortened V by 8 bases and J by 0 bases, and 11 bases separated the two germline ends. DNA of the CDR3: TGTGCCAGCGGTTATTCCTTCTCCTACAATGAGCAGTTCTTC. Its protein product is CASGYSFSYNEQFF.

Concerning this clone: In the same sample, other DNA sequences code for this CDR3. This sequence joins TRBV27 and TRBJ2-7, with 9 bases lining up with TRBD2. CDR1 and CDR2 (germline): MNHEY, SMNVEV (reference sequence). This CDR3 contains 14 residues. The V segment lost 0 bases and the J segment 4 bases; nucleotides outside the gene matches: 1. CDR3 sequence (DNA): TGTGCCAGCAGTTTATCTAGCGGGGGTTACGAGCAGTACTTC. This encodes CASSLSSGGYEQYF.

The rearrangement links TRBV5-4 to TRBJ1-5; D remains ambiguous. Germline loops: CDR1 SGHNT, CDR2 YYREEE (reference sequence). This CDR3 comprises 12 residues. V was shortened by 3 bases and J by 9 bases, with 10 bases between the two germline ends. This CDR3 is CASSYYPGPQHF. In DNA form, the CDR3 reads TGTGCCAGCAGCTATTACCCCGGGCCCCAGCATTTT.

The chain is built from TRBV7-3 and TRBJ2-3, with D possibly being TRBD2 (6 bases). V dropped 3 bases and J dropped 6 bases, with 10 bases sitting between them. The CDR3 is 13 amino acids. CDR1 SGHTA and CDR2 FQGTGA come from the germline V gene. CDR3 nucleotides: TGTGCCAGCAGCTTGGGGGGAAGTGATACGCAGTATTTT. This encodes CASSLGGSDTQYF.

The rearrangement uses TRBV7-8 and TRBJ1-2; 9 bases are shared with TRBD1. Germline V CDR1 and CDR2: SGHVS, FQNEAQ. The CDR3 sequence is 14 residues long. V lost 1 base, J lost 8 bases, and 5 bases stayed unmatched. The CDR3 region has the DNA TGTGCCAGCAGCTTAGGGGGACAGGGAATCGGCTACACCTTC. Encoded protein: CASSLGGQGIGYTF. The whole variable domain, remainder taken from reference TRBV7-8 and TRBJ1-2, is GAGVSQSPRYKVAKRGQDVALRCDPISGHVSLFWYQQALGQGPEFLTYFQNEAQLDKSGLPSDRFFAERPEGSVSTLKIQRTQQEDSAVYLCASSLGGQGIGYTFGSGTRLTVV.

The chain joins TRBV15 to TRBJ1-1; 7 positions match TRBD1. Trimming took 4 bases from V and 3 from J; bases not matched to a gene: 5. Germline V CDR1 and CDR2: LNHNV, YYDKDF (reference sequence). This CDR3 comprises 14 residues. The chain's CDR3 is CATSISQGDTEAFF. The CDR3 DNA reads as TGTGCCACCAGCATCTCCCAGGGGGACACTGAAGCTTTCTTT.

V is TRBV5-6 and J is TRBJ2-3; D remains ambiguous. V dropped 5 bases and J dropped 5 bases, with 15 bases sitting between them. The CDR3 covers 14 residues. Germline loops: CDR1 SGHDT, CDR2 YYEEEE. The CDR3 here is CASSSSLSVDTQYF. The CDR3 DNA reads TGTGCCAGCAGTTCCAGCTTGTCGGTAGATACGCAGTATTTT.

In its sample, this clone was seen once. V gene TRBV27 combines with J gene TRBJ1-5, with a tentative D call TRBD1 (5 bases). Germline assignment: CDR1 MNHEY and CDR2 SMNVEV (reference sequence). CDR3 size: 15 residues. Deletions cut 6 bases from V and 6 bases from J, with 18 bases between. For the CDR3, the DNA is TGTGCCAGCAGATTACTAGGGGTTGTAGGTCAGCCCCAGCATTTT. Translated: CASRLLGVVGQPQHF.

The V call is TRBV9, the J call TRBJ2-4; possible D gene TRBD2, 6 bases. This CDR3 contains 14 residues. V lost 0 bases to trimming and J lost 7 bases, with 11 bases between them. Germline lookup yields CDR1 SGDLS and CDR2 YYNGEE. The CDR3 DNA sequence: TGTGCCAGCAGCGTAGAGGCGGGGACGAACATTCAGTACTTC. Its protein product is CASSVEAGTNIQYF. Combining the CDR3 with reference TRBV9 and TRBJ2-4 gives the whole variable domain DSGVTQTPKHLITATGQRVTLRCSPRSGDLSVYWYQQSLDQGLQFLIQYYNGEERAKGNILERFSAQQFPDLHSELNLSSLELGDSALYFCASSVEAGTNIQYFGAGTRLSVL.

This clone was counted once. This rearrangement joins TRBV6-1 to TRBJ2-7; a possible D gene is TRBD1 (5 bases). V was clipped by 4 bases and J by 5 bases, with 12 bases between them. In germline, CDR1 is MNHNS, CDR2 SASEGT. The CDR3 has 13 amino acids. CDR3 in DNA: TGTGCCAGCAGTGGGACAAGAGCCCACGAGCAGTACTTC. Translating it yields CASSGTRAHEQYF.

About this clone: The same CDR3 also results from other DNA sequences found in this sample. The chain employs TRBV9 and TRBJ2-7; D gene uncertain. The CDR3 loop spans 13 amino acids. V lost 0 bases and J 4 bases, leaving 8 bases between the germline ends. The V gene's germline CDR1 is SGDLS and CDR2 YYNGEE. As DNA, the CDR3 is TGTGCCAGCAGCGTAGAAGTCGGGTACGAGCAGTACTTC. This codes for CASSVEVGYEQYF.